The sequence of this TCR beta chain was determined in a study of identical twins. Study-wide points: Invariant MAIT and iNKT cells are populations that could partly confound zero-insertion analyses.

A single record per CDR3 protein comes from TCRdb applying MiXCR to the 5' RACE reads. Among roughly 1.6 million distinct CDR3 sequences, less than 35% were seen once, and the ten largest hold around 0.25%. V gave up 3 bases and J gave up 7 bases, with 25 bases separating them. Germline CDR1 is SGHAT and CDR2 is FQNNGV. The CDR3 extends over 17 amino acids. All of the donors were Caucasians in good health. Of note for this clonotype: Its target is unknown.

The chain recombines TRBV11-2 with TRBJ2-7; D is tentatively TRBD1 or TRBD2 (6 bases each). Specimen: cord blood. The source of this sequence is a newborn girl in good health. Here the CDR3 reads CASSFRSRGGPYNEQYF. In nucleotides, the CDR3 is TGTGCCAGCAGCTTTCGGAGTCGAGGGGGGCCATACAATGAGCAGTACTTC.